This T cell receptor (beta chain) was recovered during a study of identical twins. Study observations and caveats: Twin pairs' shared out-of-frame alpha sequences were enriched in low generation probability. Models underestimated out-of-frame TCR alpha sharing in monozygotic twins.

The CDR3 consists of 14 residues. Trimming cost V 3 bases and J 0 bases, with 10 bases left between them. Germline V gene sequence: CDR1 DFQATT, CDR2 SNEGSKA (reference sequence). Template switching added a universal primer site, and cDNA bore unique molecular identifiers. Each CDR3 protein gets one entry after TCRdb re-called the 5' RACE reads with MiXCR. Among 500,000 to 650,000 distinct CDR3 sequences listed, 20% to 25% were seen once. This clonotype was seen a few times. No antigen is known for it. This sample also belongs to another study, concerning yellow fever vaccine responses in identical twins.

The sequence came from a woman aged 18 to 35 in good health. Sequencing was performed on CD4+ T cells sorted from blood. The chain links TRBV20-1 to TRBJ2-3; the D is unclear. The DNA for the CDR3 is TGCAGTGCTAGCGAAGCGAGGAGCACAGATACGCAGTATTTT. Its protein product is CSASEARSTDTQYF.